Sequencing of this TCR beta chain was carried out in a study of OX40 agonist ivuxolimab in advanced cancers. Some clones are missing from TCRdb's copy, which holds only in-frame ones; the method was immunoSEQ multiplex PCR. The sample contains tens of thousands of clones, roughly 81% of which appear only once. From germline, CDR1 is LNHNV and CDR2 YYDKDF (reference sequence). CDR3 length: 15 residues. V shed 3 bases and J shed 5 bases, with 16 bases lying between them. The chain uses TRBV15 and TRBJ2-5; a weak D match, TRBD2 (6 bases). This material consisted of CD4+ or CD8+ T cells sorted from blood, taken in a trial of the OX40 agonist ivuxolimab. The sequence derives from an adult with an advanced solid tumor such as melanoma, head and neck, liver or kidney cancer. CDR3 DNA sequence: TGTGCCACCAGCAGCCTCCGGCGGGGTTGGGAGACCCAGTACTTC. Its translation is CATSSLRRGWETQYF.